A single sample gave rise to the 27 T cell receptor beta chains below, sequenced in a study of blood T cell repertoires in COVID-19. Profiled with immunoSEQ multiplex PCR; TCRdb holds only in-frame clones, not every one. The table lists about 410,000 clones, around nine tenths of them singletons. Sequenced input: peripheral blood. All receptors derive from a middle-aged woman with COVID-19, enrolled during active disease.

The J gene is TRBJ2-7, the V gene TRBV9; D is perhaps TRBD1 (6 bases). The CDR3 is 12 amino acids. CDR1 is SGDLS, CDR2 YYNGEE, per germline. Between the trimmed V and J ends, which lost 3 bases and 3 bases, there was a span of 7 bases. CDR3 loop: CASSAQGYEQYF. Here the CDR3 DNA reads TGTGCCAGCAGCGCACAGGGCTACGAGCAGTACTTC.

The genes are TRBV28 and TRBJ1-2; 10 nucleotides align to TRBD1. Per the germline V gene, CDR1 is MDHEN and CDR2 is SYDVKM. The CDR3 spans 13 residues. V dropped 10 bases and J dropped 8; count of bases not matched to a gene: 10. The CDR3 DNA reads TGTGCCACCCACCGCCAGGGACAGGGGGGCTACACCTTC. Translation gives CATHRQGQGGYTF.

In this sample, this clone turned up a few times. The V call is TRBV27, the J call TRBJ1-5, with 12 bases aligning to TRBD1. The CDR3 runs to 15 residues. V dropped 6 bases and J dropped 7; count of bases not matched to a gene: 7. Germline CDR1 and CDR2: MNHEY and SMNVEV (reference sequence). DNA for the CDR3: TGTGCCAGCAGCCCGGGACAGGGGGCTTGGCAGCCCCAGCATTTT. Residues: CASSPGQGAWQPQHF.

This clone was seen only once. The V call is TRBV4-3, the J call TRBJ1-5; a possible D gene is TRBD1 (5 bases). Germline loops: CDR1 LGHNA, CDR2 YSLEER. V lost 0 bases and J 4 bases, leaving 10 bases between the germline ends. The CDR3 contains 15 residues. The CDR3 sequence: CASSQETGPNQPQHF. The CDR3 DNA sequence: TGCGCCAGCAGCCAAGAAACAGGCCCAAATCAGCCCCAGCATTTT.

The chain joins TRBV12-3 or TRBV12-4 to TRBJ1-5; no firm D call. Deletions cut 3 bases from V and 4 bases from J, with 7 bases between. There are 13 residues in the CDR3. This chain's CDR3 is CASSFSGNQPQHF. The CDR3 bases are TGTGCCAGCAGTTTCTCGGGGAATCAGCCCCAGCATTTT.

This sequence joins TRBV2 and TRBJ1-5, with D tentatively TRBD1 (5 bases). The germline CDR1 and CDR2 sequences are SNHLY and FYNNEI. The CDR3 has 15 amino acids. The V gene lost 4 bases and the J gene lost 3 bases, with 13 bases spanning the gap. DNA of the CDR3: TGTGCCAGCAGTGCCCAGGGACTCACCAATCAGCCCCAGCATTTT. Amino acid sequence: CASSAQGLTNQPQHF.

This clone has just a few counts. This chain connects TRBV3-1 (or the pseudogene TRBV3-2) to TRBJ1-1, with a possible D match to TRBD1 (6 bases). The V gene's germline CDR1 is LGHDT and CDR2 YNNKEL (reference sequence). This CDR3 is built from 14 residues. Trimming left V 2 bases short and J 1 base short, with 8 bases between. Here the CDR3 DNA reads TGTGCCAGCAGCCAACAGGGGACGAACACTGAAGCTTTCTTT. Translating it yields CASSQQGTNTEAFF.

The chain recombines TRBV3-1 (or the pseudogene TRBV3-2) with TRBJ2-3; D is possibly TRBD1 (5 bases). Germline V gene data show CDR1 as LGHDT and CDR2 as YNNKEL (reference sequence). The V and J ends lost 3 bases and 1 base respectively, with 8 bases between them. The CDR3 spans 14 residues. Here the CDR3 DNA reads TGTGCCAGCAGCCAGGGGCCCCGCACAGATACGCAGTATTTT. Residues: CASSQGPRTDTQYF.

The gene calls are TRBV28 and TRBJ2-3, with TRBD2 matching over 11 bases. This CDR3 has 17 amino acids. Per the germline V gene, CDR1 is MDHEN and CDR2 is SYDVKM. The junction had 14 bases not matched to a gene; V was cut back by 7 bases and J by 5 bases. DNA for the CDR3: TGTGCCAGCACCCTCCTGGGCGGTAGCGGGGGGGAAGATACGCAGTATTTT. Its protein is CASTLLGGSGGEDTQYF.

The rearrangement uses TRBV19 and TRBJ2-7; the D is unclear. CDR1 is LNHDA, CDR2 SQIVND, per germline (reference sequence). The CDR3 covers 14 residues. The V and J ends lost 5 bases and 0 bases respectively, with 11 bases between them. CDR3 nucleotide sequence: TGTGCCAGTAGTTTGAGTAGAGACTCCTACGAGCAGTACTTC. Its translation: CASSLSRDSYEQYF.

The chain links TRBV4-3 to TRBJ2-3; 14 nucleotides agree with TRBD2. In germline, CDR1 is LGHNA, CDR2 YSLEER. The CDR3 loop spans 17 amino acids. Trimming took 0 bases from V and 6 from J; bases not matched to a gene: 5. The CDR3 nucleotides read TGCGCCAGCAGCCAAGACGCTGGACTAGCGGGGGGTGATACGCAGTATTTT. Amino acids: CASSQDAGLAGGDTQYF.

The chain carries TRBV3-1 (or the pseudogene TRBV3-2) and TRBJ1-2; no firm D call. Germline V CDR1 and CDR2: LGHDT, YNNKEL (reference sequence). The V end lost 5 bases, the J end lost 3 bases, and 13 bases lay between the germline ends. This CDR3 is 14 amino acids long. The CDR3 DNA reads TGTGCCAGCAGCTCCCGCGGATCTTACTATGGCTACACCTTC. Protein product: CASSSRGSYYGYTF.

J is TRBJ1-2 and V is TRBV19; D possibly corresponds to TRBD1 (5 bases). This CDR3 has 15 residues. Trimming cost V 1 base and J 2 bases, with 11 bases left between them. Germline assignment: CDR1 LNHDA and CDR2 SQIVND (reference sequence). The CDR3 sequence is CASSIAARENYGYTF. CDR3 sequence (DNA): TGTGCCAGTAGTATAGCCGCCAGGGAAAACTATGGCTACACCTTC.

This clone was found once. The chain joins TRBV7-2 to TRBJ2-3; TRBD2 matches 8 bases. Germline V gene data show CDR1 as SGHTA and CDR2 as FQGNSA. V lost 3 bases and J lost 4; bases outside the gene matches: 9. This CDR3 has 16 amino acids. The CDR3 reads CASSLGAGAWADTQYF. The CDR3 DNA is TGTGCCAGCAGCTTGGGAGCGGGGGCTTGGGCAGATACGCAGTATTTT.

This chain joins TRBV30 and TRBJ1-1, with D uncertain. Germline CDR1 is GTSNPN and CDR2 is SVGIG (reference sequence). The CDR3 extends over 13 amino acids. V lost 1 base, J lost 5 bases, and 11 bases lay in between. The CDR3 nucleotides are TGTGCCTGGAGTGGTAAAGCTCCGACTGAAGCTTTCTTT. Translating it yields CAWSGKAPTEAFF.

The J gene is TRBJ1-3, the V gene TRBV16; tentatively, D is TRBD1 (5 bases). The CDR3 runs to 17 residues. V was trimmed by 4 bases and J by 1 base, leaving 17 bases between them. Germline loops: CDR1 KGHSY, CDR2 FQNENV. The CDR3 loop is CASSPLDSVSSGNTIYF. CDR3 bases: TGTGCCAGCAGCCCCCTAGACAGCGTATCTTCTGGAAACACCATATATTTT.

This chain joins TRBV6-5 and TRBJ1-5; no clear D. The length of the CDR3 is 13 residues. The ends were cut back, 6 bases at V and 0 bases at J, with 6 bases in the middle. CDR1 MNHEY and CDR2 SVGAGI come from the germline V gene. Written as DNA, the CDR3 is TGTGCCAGCAGAGCGCATAGCAATCAGCCCCAGCATTTT. Translating gives CASRAHSNQPQHF.

This chain links TRBV20-1 with TRBJ1-4; D is unresolved. The CDR3 is 11 residues long. V shed 6 bases and J shed 8 bases, with 10 bases lying between them. Germline V gene sequence: CDR1 DFQATT, CDR2 SNEGSKA (reference sequence). Written as DNA, the CDR3 is TGCAGTGCCCGAACGGGAGAAAAACTGTTTTTT. It yields the protein CSARTGEKLFF.

This rearrangement joins TRBV6-5 to TRBJ2-7; TRBD1 is a possible D gene (6 bases). From germline, CDR1 is MNHEY and CDR2 SVGAGI. The CDR3 runs to 15 residues. V was pared by 5 bases and J by 3 bases, with 17 bases between. The CDR3 is CASSPAGTLHYEQYF. The CDR3 nucleotides are TGTGCCAGCAGTCCGGCCGGGACACTGCACTACGAGCAGTACTTC.

Concerning this clone itself: In the same sample, other DNA sequences code for this CDR3. V usage is TRBV18 and J usage is TRBJ1-5; D ambiguous. Germline values: CDR1 KGHSH, CDR2 LQKENI. V was cut by 2 bases and J by 1 base, with 6 bases left in between. The length of the CDR3 is 14 residues. The CDR3 loop reads CASSPSGSNQPQHF. The CDR3 nucleotides are TGTGCCAGCTCACCATCCGGGAGCAATCAGCCCCAGCATTTT. Complete variable domain (other parts from reference TRBV18 and TRBJ1-5): NAGVMQNPRHLVRRRGQEARLRCSPMKGHSHVYWYRQLPEEGLKFMVYLQKENIIDESGMPKERFSAEFPKEGPSILRIQQVVRGDSAAYFCASSPSGSNQPQHFGDGTRLSIL.

The CDR3 spells CASSSSPTRPYEQYF. In nucleotides, the CDR3 is TGTGCCAGCAGTTCTTCCCCGACGAGGCCCTACGAGCAGTACTTC. The chain uses TRBV27 and TRBJ2-7; no clear D gene. Germline CDR1 and CDR2: MNHEY and SMNVEV (reference sequence). The CDR3 is 15 residues long. The V gene lost 4 bases and the J gene lost 2 bases, with 15 bases spanning the gap.

The chain carries TRBV28 and TRBJ1-2; 8 bases are a match to TRBD1. Germline V CDR1 and CDR2: MDHEN, SYDVKM. The CDR3 loop spans 15 amino acids. Trimming cost V 3 bases and J 6 bases; bases outside gene matches: 9. In DNA form, the CDR3 reads TGTGCCAGCAGTTTCACTACAGGGGGGGAAAATGGCTACACCTTC. Protein product: CASSFTTGGENGYTF.

V gene TRBV27 combines with J gene TRBJ2-6; possible D gene TRBD2, 7 bases. Trimming shortened V by 3 bases and J by 2 bases, and 11 bases separated the two germline ends. This CDR3 is 16 amino acids long. CDR1 and CDR2 (germline): MNHEY, SMNVEV (reference sequence). As DNA, the CDR3 is TGTGCCAGCAGTTTTGGGGGGGCCGCTGGGGCCAACGTCCTGACTTTC. Residues: CASSFGGAAGANVLTF.

The rearrangement uses TRBV5-1 and TRBJ1-4, with 8 bases lining up with TRBD1. The germline gives CDR1 SGHRS, CDR2 YFSETQ. The CDR3 has 15 residues. The V segment lost 2 bases and the J segment 5 bases; nucleotides outside the gene matches: 5. The CDR3 region has the DNA TGCGCCAGCAGCTTCTTACAGGGGGAAAATGAAAAACTGTTTTTT. This gives the protein CASSFLQGENEKLFF. Full variable domain (outside the CDR3, taken from reference TRBV5-1 and TRBJ1-4): KAGVTQTPRYLIKTRGQQVTLSCSPISGHRSVSWYQQTPGQGLQFLFEYFSETQRNKGNFPGRFSGRQFSNSRSEMNVSTLELGDSALYLCASSFLQGENEKLFFGSGTQLSVL.

A few counts support this clone. The chain joins TRBV5-4 to TRBJ2-6, with D possibly being TRBD1 (6 bases). V lost 2 bases, J lost 2 bases, and 11 bases lay in between. CDR1 is SGHNT, CDR2 YYREEE, per germline (reference sequence). The CDR3 length is 16 residues. The CDR3 loop reads CASSLQGMTGANVLTF. The CDR3 DNA is TGTGCCAGCAGCTTACAGGGAATGACTGGGGCCAACGTCCTGACTTTC.

This chain connects TRBV7-8 to TRBJ1-5, with 10 bases lining up with TRBD1. This CDR3 is built from 17 residues. CDR1 and CDR2 (germline): SGHVS, FQNEAQ. After removal of 5 bases from V and 2 bases from J, the junction contained 9 bases not matched to a gene. CDR3 nucleotide sequence: TGTGCCAGCAGCAGCCGGGACAGGGGCTGGGGCAATCAGCCCCAGCATTTT. Its translation is CASSSRDRGWGNQPQHF. Variable domain in full (rest from reference TRBV7-8 and TRBJ1-5): GAGVSQSPRYKVAKRGQDVALRCDPISGHVSLFWYQQALGQGPEFLTYFQNEAQLDKSGLPSDRFFAERPEGSVSTLKIQRTQQEDSAVYLCASSSRDRGWGNQPQHFGDGTRLSIL.

The V call is TRBV29-1, the J call TRBJ1-2; D is ambiguous. The CDR3 consists of 12 residues. Germline-derived CDR1 and CDR2 are SQVTM and ANQGSEA. V shed 3 bases and J shed 5 bases, with 10 bases lying between them. The CDR3 spells CSVERDRYGYTF. The CDR3 DNA sequence: TGCAGCGTTGAGAGGGATCGGTATGGCTACACCTTC.